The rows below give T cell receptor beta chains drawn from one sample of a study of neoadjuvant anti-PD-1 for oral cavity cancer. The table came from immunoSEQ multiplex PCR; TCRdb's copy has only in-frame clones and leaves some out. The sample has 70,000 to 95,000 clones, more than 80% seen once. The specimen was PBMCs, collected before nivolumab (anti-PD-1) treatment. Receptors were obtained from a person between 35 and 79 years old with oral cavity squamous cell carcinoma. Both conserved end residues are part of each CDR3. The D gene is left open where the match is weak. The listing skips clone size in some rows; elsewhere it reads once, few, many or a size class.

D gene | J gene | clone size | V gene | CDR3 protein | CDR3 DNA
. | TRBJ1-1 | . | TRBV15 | CATSSYRVENTEAFF | TGTGCCACCAGCAGCTACAGGGTCGAGAACACTGAAGCTTTCTTT
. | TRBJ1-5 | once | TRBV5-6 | CASSASRVLQPQHF | TGTGCCAGCAGCGCGTCCAGGGTGCTTCAGCCCCAGCATTTT
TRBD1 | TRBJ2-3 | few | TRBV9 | CASSPGTKGQGGTDTQYF | TGTGCCAGCAGCCCCGGAACCAAGGGACAGGGTGGCACAGATACGCAGTATTTT
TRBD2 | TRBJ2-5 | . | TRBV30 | CAWSVPRGEETQYF | TGTGCCTGGAGTGTACCACGGGGGGAGGAGACCCAGTACTTC
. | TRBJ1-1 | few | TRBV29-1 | CSVAHMNTEAFF | TGCAGCGTGGCCCACATGAACACTGAAGCTTTCTTT
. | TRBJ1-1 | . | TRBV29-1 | CSVDLGHLNFMNTEAFF | TGCAGCGTGGACCTTGGACACTTGAACTTCATGAACACTGAAGCTTTCTTT
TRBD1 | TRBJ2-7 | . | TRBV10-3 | CAIRGTGVGSDEQYF | TGTGCCATCAGAGGGACAGGCGTGGGTTCGGACGAGCAGTACTTC
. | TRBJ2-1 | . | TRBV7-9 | CASSYPRTRENNNEQFF | TGTGCCAGCAGCTACCCGAGAACGAGGGAAAATAACAATGAGCAGTTCTTC
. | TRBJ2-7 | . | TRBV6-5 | CASSLTQTYEQYF | TGTGCCAGCAGTTTGACACAGACCTACGAGCAGTACTTC
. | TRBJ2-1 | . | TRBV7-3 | CASSLVYSDSYNEQFF | TGTGCCAGCAGCTTAGTTTATAGCGACTCCTACAATGAGCAGTTCTTC
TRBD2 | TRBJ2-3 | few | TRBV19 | CASSSGRTTDTQYF | TGTGCCAGTAGTAGCGGGAGAACTACAGATACGCAGTATTTT
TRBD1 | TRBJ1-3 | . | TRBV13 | CASSWGGDSRASGNTIYF | TGTGCCAGCAGCTGGGGAGGGGACAGCCGTGCATCTGGAAACACCATATATTTT
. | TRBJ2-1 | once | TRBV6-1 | CASSARTTRSYNEQFF | TGTGCCAGCAGTGCCCGGACAACCAGGTCCTACAATGAGCAGTTCTTC
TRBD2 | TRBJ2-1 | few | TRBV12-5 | CASGLNLAGENEQFF | TGTGCTAGTGGTTTGAACCTAGCGGGAGAAAATGAGCAGTTCTTC
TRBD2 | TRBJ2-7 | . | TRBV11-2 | CASSGLAGVLAQYF | TGTGCCAGTTCGGGACTAGCGGGAGTTCTCGCGCAGTACTTC
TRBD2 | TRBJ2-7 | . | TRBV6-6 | CASSDSGYEQYF | TGTGCCAGCAGTGATAGCGGGTACGAGCAGTACTTC
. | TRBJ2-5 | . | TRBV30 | CASRGSGETQYF | TGTGCCTCCCGGGGTAGCGGAGAGACCCAGTACTTC
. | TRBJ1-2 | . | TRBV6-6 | CAVGGANYGYTF | TGTGCCGTTGGGGGAGCTAACTATGGCTACACCTTC
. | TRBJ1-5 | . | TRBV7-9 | CASSLADSNQPQHF | TGTGCCAGCAGCTTAGCGGATAGCAATCAGCCCCAGCATTTT
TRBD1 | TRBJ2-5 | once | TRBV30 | CAWSVPTGKETQYF | TGTGCCTGGAGTGTCCCGACAGGGAAGGAGACCCAGTACTTC
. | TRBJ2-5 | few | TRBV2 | CASSTQETQYF | TGTGCCAGCAGTACCCAGGAGACCCAGTACTTC
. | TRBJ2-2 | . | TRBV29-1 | CSVMGGENTGELFF | TGCAGCGTGATGGGCGGCGAGAACACCGGGGAGCTGTTTTTT
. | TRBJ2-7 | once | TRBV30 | CAWSFGNYEQYF | TGTGCCTGGAGTTTTGGTAACTACGAGCAGTACTTC
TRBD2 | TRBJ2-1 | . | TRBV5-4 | CASSSLAGGWGNEQFF | TGTGCCAGCAGCTCTCTAGCGGGAGGATGGGGGAATGAGCAGTTCTTC
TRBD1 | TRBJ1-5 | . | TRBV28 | CASSMGQVRNQPQHF | TGTGCCAGCAGCATGGGACAGGTCCGCAATCAGCCCCAGCATTTT
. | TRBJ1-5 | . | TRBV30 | CAWSRGGKSNQPQHF | TGTGCCTGGAGCCGTGGGGGGAAAAGCAATCAGCCCCAGCATTTT
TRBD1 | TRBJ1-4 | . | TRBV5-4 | CASSSATDRGVEKLFF | TGTGCCAGCAGCTCAGCAACCGACAGGGGGGTTGAAAAACTGTTTTTT
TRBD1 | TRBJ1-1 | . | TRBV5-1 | CASSFGTGDNTEAFF | TGCGCCAGCAGCTTCGGGACAGGCGATAACACTGAAGCTTTCTTT
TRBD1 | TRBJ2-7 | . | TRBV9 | CASSGTGVGEQYF | TGTGCCAGCAGCGGGACAGGGGTAGGCGAGCAGTACTTC
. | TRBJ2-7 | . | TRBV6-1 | CASRRIATSYEQYF | TGTGCCAGCCGTCGAATAGCGACTTCCTACGAGCAGTACTTC
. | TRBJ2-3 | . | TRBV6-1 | CASSEAKGPDTQYF | TGTGCCAGCAGTGAAGCAAAGGGGCCAGATACGCAGTATTTT
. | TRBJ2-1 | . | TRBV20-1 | CSARDDPEQFF | TGCAGTGCTAGAGACGACCCTGAGCAGTTCTTC
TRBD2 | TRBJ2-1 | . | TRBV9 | CASSSNSGRAENEQFF | TGTGCCAGCAGCTCTAATAGCGGGAGGGCCGAGAATGAGCAGTTCTTC
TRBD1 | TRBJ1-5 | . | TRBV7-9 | CASSLGQGDQPQHF | TGTGCCAGCAGCCTGGGACAGGGTGACCAGCCCCAGCATTTT
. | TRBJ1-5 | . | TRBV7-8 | CASSSSGIGTNQPQHF | TGTGCCAGCAGCTCTTCTGGGATTGGGACGAATCAGCCCCAGCATTTT
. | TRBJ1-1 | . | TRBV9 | CASSVATGSNTEAFF | TGTGCCAGCAGCGTAGCTACAGGGTCGAACACTGAAGCTTTCTTT
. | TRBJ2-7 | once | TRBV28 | CASSLPPRGEQYF | TGTGCCAGCAGTTTACCACCCCGCGGAGAGCAGTACTTC
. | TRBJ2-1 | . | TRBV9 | CASSVRSDRLSYNEQFF | TGTGCCAGCAGCGTACGTTCGGACCGACTCTCCTACAATGAGCAGTTCTTC
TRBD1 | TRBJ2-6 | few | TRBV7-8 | CASSSGTGAVGANVLTF | TGTGCCAGCAGCTCCGGGACAGGGGCTGTTGGGGCCAACGTCCTGACTTTC
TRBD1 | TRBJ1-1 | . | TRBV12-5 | CARPGQGDVAEAFF | TGTGCTAGACCGGGACAGGGAGATGTCGCTGAAGCTTTCTTT
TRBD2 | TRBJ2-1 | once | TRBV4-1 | CASSQGLAGGRSSYNEQFF | TGCGCCAGCAGCCAAGGACTAGCGGGAGGCCGAAGCTCCTACAATGAGCAGTTCTTC
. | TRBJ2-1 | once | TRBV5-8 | CASSPLSDEQFF | TGTGCCAGCAGCCCCCTTAGCGATGAGCAGTTCTTC
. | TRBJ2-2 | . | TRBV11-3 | CASSTTLLTGELFF | TGTGCCAGCAGTACTACTCTGCTCACCGGGGAGCTGTTTTTT